Sequencing of this TCR beta chain was carried out in a study of metastatic and nonmetastatic thyroid tumors. Study background: Samples came from malignant and benign thyroid patients, and repertoires were compared across blood and tumor or nodule tissue.

Per the original data handling: A classifier of distant metastasis in papillary thyroid cancer was built from CDR3 differences (across clinicopathological groups). MiXCR re-clonotyped the PCR reads for TCRdb. In this record, the V and J calls reflect TCRdb's handling and not the investigators' own analysis. In the table there are about 26,000 clones, about a quarter of which are singletons. The study's findings and limits: Within blood and tumor, benign nodules reportedly had significantly lower TCR beta diversity than malignant thyroid tumors did.

With 5 bases clipped from V and 1 base from J, the junction kept 13 bases outside the gene matches. Germline assignment: CDR1 SGHNT and CDR2 YYREEE (reference sequence). This CDR3 spans 17 amino acids. This clone was recorded at least ten times. Its specificity is unknown. No treatment had been given to any patient before thyroid surgery. Sequenced input: blood. The rearrangement links TRBV5-4 to TRBJ2-5; 8 bases are shared with TRBD1. This clonotype originated in a female donor with papillary thyroid cancer or a benign thyroid nodule (not recorded which). Some clones in this sample may be carry-over from other donors' samples. The CDR3 region has the DNA TGTGCCAGCAGACCTGGATGGGACAGGTCTTTCCAAGAGACCCAGTACTTC. It codes for CASRPGWDRSFQETQYF.